Listed below are T cell receptor beta chains from one sample, sequenced in a study of shared clonotypes between healthy human individuals. Sequencing was performed with immunoSEQ multiplex PCR; in TCRdb, only in-frame clones are kept and a portion is missing. The data hold approximately 2.3 million clones, with 85% to 95% observed a single time. Sequencing was performed on naive CD4+ T cells from PBMCs. These receptors originate from a man aged 18 to 30 in good health. Some clones in this sample may be carry-over from other donors' samples. The CDR3 runs from the conserved cysteine through the conserved F or W. A D gene is named only where the DNA matches it firmly. Size tells how often a clone was seen (once, few, many) or the class of an expanded clone, and some rows leave it out.

D gene	V gene	clone size	J gene	CDR3 length	CDR3 DNA	CDR3 protein
.	TRBV11-2	.	TRBJ1-5	14	TGTGCCAGCAGCCCCCAGACAGGCAATCAGCCCCAGCATTTT	CASSPQTGNQPQHF
TRBD2	TRBV5-4	.	TRBJ2-1	16	TGTGCCAGCAGCCGGGAGGGTTTGAGCTCCTACAATGAGCAGTTCTTC	CASSREGLSSYNEQFF
TRBD1	TRBV4-3	.	TRBJ2-3	17	TGCGCCAGCAGCCATGAACCGGACAGGGTGGGCCCAGATACGCAGTATTTT	CASSHEPDRVGPDTQYF
.	TRBV5-4	.	TRBJ2-6	15	TGTGCCAGCTCCGACAGAAGCTCTGGGGCCAACGTCCTGACTTTC	CASSDRSSGANVLTF
TRBD2	TRBV9	.	TRBJ2-7	16	TGTGCCAGCAGCGTAGAGAGCGGGAGGGCCGGATACGAGCAGTACTTC	CASSVESGRAGYEQYF
.	TRBV7-9	.	TRBJ1-1	14	TGTGCCAGCAGCAACGTTGGGGGGAACACTGAAGCTTTCTTT	CASSNVGGNTEAFF
TRBD1	TRBV7-2	.	TRBJ1-1	14	TGTGCCAGCAGCTTCGGACAGGGGAGCACTGAAGCTTTCTTT	CASSFGQGSTEAFF
.	TRBV7-2	.	TRBJ2-7	13	TGTGCCAGCAGCTTAGCGAAGGTCGCCGAGCAGTACTTC	CASSLAKVAEQYF
.	TRBV5-6	once	TRBJ1-1	12	TGTGCCAGCAGCCCTCTGAACACTGAAGCTTTCTTT	CASSPLNTEAFF
.	TRBV4-1	.	TRBJ2-6	15	TGCGCCAGCAGCCAAGTACCTTCTGGGGCCAACGTCCTGACTTTC	CASSQVPSGANVLTF
.	TRBV10-1	.	TRBJ1-2	14	TGCGCCAGCAGCCCCGGGGGTTGGAGCTATGGCTACACCTTC	CASSPGGWSYGYTF
TRBD1	TRBV5-1	.	TRBJ1-5	14	TGCGCCAGCAGCTCCGGACAGGGTGATCAGCCCCAGCATTTT	CASSSGQGDQPQHF
.	TRBV18	.	TRBJ1-2	15	TGTGCCAGCTCACCACGAATGTCAGAGTACTATGGCTACACCTTC	CASSPRMSEYYGYTF
TRBD2	TRBV4-1	.	TRBJ2-7	20	TGCGCCAGCAGCCAAGATACCTCCCTAAGTTGGACTAGCGGGTTTGTGGAGCAGTACTTC	CASSQDTSLSWTSGFVEQYF
.	TRBV11-2	.	TRBJ1-6	16	TGTGCCAGCAGCCTAAGGATGAGCTCCTATAATTCACCCCTCCACTTT	CASSLRMSSYNSPLHF
.	TRBV7-2	.	TRBJ2-5	15	TGTGCCAGCAGCCCCAGCCAGGGATGGTGGGAGACCCAGTACTTC	CASSPSQGWWETQYF
.	TRBV5-1	.	TRBJ2-2	15	TGCGCCAGCAGCTTGGTGGCAGGGAACACCGGGGAGCTGTTTTTT	CASSLVAGNTGELFF
.	TRBV19	.	TRBJ1-5	14	TGTGCCAGTAGCCCCCTTAGCCGCAATCAGCCCCAGCATTTT	CASSPLSRNQPQHF
TRBD1	TRBV18	.	TRBJ2-7	15	TGTGCCAGCTCACCACAGGGACAGCCCTCCTACGAGCAGTACTTC	CASSPQGQPSYEQYF
.	TRBV23-1	.	TRBJ1-2	14	TGCGCCAGCAGTCAATCTCGGGGGACCTATGGCTACACCTTC	CASSQSRGTYGYTF
TRBD2	TRBV2	.	TRBJ2-7	15	TGTGCCAGCAGTGACAAGATAGCGGGAGGTTACGAGCAGTACTTC	CASSDKIAGGYEQYF
.	TRBV5-6	once	TRBJ1-2	14	TGTGCCAGCAGCTTCTTCAGTGAGGGCTATGGCTACACCTTC	CASSFFSEGYGYTF
TRBD1	TRBV5-6	.	TRBJ1-3	15	TGTGCCAGCAGCCCAGCAGGGGGCTCTGGAAACACCATATATTTT	CASSPAGGSGNTIYF
.	TRBV7-3	.	TRBJ1-1	13	TGTGCCAGCAGCCGGCAGAGGAACACTGAAGCTTTCTTT	CASSRQRNTEAFF
TRBD2	TRBV28	.	TRBJ2-5	18	TGTGCTTCTCGGGTATGGACTAGCGGATACCAACGGGAAGAGACCCAGTACTTC	CASRVWTSGYQREETQYF
TRBD2	TRBV27	.	TRBJ2-3	15	TGTGCCAGCAGTTTTGGGACTAGAATTGCAGATACGCAGTATTTT	CASSFGTRIADTQYF
TRBD1	TRBV7-8	once	TRBJ2-7	13	TGTGCCAGCAGCCTACAGGGGGCGCATGAGCAGTACTTC	CASSLQGAHEQYF
.	TRBV28	.	TRBJ1-1	13	TGTGCCAGCAGTCTGAGCTGGGGGGGTGAAGCTTTCTTT	CASSLSWGGEAFF
TRBD1	TRBV2	.	TRBJ1-2	14	TGTGCCAGCAGTGACTTTAAGGGGGCGCTTGGCTACACCTTC	CASSDFKGALGYTF
.	TRBV10-2	.	TRBJ1-4	15	TGCGCCAGCAGTGAGGGGGTTCTGGGTAATGAAAAACTGTTTTTT	CASSEGVLGNEKLFF
.	TRBV7-2	.	TRBJ2-7	14	TGTGCCAGCAGCTTAGGGATACCCGGTGGAGAGCAGTACTTC	CASSLGIPGGEQYF
.	TRBV27	.	TRBJ1-5	14	TGTGCCAGCAGTTTGGCAGGGCTTAATCAGCCCCAGCATTTT	CASSLAGLNQPQHF
TRBD1	TRBV7-2	.	TRBJ1-1	17	TGTGCCAGCAGCCCCTTCCGGGACAGGGTAGGGGTGACTGAAGCTTTCTTT	CASSPFRDRVGVTEAFF
.	TRBV19	.	TRBJ2-2	15	TGTGCCAGTAGCGATCCTCGATCGGACACCGGGGAGCTGTTTTTT	CASSDPRSDTGELFF
.	TRBV29-1	.	TRBJ2-5	12	TGCAGCGTTGAACGCGCCGAAGAGACCCAGTACTTC	CSVERAEETQYF
TRBD2	TRBV11-2	.	TRBJ2-7	15	TGTGCCAGCAGCTTAGTGGCTAGCGGCTCCTACGAGCAGTACTTC	CASSLVASGSYEQYF
TRBD1	TRBV25-1	few	TRBJ1-5	14	TGTGCCAGCAGGGCCATAGGGGGCGGTCAGCCCCAGCATTTT	CASRAIGGGQPQHF
.	TRBV28	.	TRBJ2-3	12	TGTGCCAGTCAGTATAGCACAGATACGCAGTATTTT	CASQYSTDTQYF
.	TRBV5-1	.	TRBJ2-7	14	TGCGCCAGCAGCTTGGGCGTGGCTACCTACGAGCAGTACTTC	CASSLGVATYEQYF
TRBD2	TRBV19	.	TRBJ2-5	16	TGTGCCAGTAGTACGGGGCTAGCGGGGTGGCAAGAGACCCAGTACTTC	CASSTGLAGWQETQYF
.	TRBV2	.	TRBJ1-1	15	TGTGCCAGCAGTGAGCGGGGGTGGGGGAACACTGAAGCTTTCTTT	CASSERGWGNTEAFF
.	TRBV5-1	.	TRBJ2-7	11	TGCGCCAGCAGCGGGACGAACGAGCAGTACTTC	CASSGTNEQYF
.	TRBV2	.	TRBJ1-1	14	TGTGCCAGTGGCTTCACAGGGTCGGACACTGAAGCTTTCTTT	CASGFTGSDTEAFF
.	TRBV6-5	.	TRBJ2-1	13	TGTGCCAGCAGCGCTGGACCATCCGTGACGCAGTTCTTC	CASSAGPSVTQFF
.	TRBV7-2	.	TRBJ1-2	14	TGTGCCAGCAGCTTAATGGCGGGGGTATATGGCTACACCTTC	CASSLMAGVYGYTF
TRBD1	TRBV7-2	.	TRBJ1-2	15	TGTGCCAGCAGCTTGGCCCGGGACAGGGGGAATGGCTACACCTTC	CASSLARDRGNGYTF
.	TRBV4-1	.	TRBJ1-2	17	TGCGCCAGCAGCCAAGATTATGGTTGGTCAGGTCCCTATGGCTACACCTTC	CASSQDYGWSGPYGYTF
.	TRBV6-5	.	TRBJ1-2	15	TGTGCCAGCAGTTACTGGTCCAGGGGTAACTATGGCTACACCTTC	CASSYWSRGNYGYTF
TRBD1	TRBV4-3	.	TRBJ2-3	15	TGCGCCAGCAGCCAAGACTGGACAGGTCCTTACGCGCAGTATTTT	CASSQDWTGPYAQYF
TRBD2	TRBV5-1	.	TRBJ2-7	17	TGCGCCAGCAGCTTGGCCGCTAGCGGGAGTTTCGACCACGAGCAGTACTTC	CASSLAASGSFDHEQYF
.	TRBV7-9	.	TRBJ2-3	17	TGTGCCAGCAGCTTAGCCGGGGGGCTTACTAGCACAGATACGCAGTATTTT	CASSLAGGLTSTDTQYF
TRBD2	TRBV25-1	.	TRBJ2-7	13	TGTGCCAGCAGGGGGGGGAGCTCCTACGAGCAGTACTTC	CASRGGSSYEQYF
.	TRBV7-9	.	TRBJ1-5	18	TGTGCCAGCAGCCGGATGATTAGCTACAGGGATAGCAATCAGCCCCAGCATTTT	CASSRMISYRDSNQPQHF
TRBD1	TRBV30	.	TRBJ1-4	14	TGTGCCTGGGCGGAAGGGACAGGGGCTGAAAAACTGTTTTTT	CAWAEGTGAEKLFF
.	TRBV7-9	.	TRBJ1-2	15	TGTGCCAGCAGCTTGGACCCCGGGAGCCCTCCTGGCTACACCTTC	CASSLDPGSPPGYTF
.	TRBV5-1	.	TRBJ1-3	13	TGCGCCAGCAGCTTGGAGGATGGAAACACCATATATTTT	CASSLEDGNTIYF